These 5 T cell receptor beta chains were all obtained from the same sample, sequenced in a study of identifying expanded T cells in peripheral blood. Assay used: immunoSEQ multiplex PCR; TCRdb lists only in-frame clones, some missing. The sample contains 50,000 or so clones, over 85% of which appear only once. Sequenced material: blood. These receptors all stem from a person aged 18 to 70 in good health.

As to this clone: The junction shows a germline mismatch at one end, possibly a read error. The chain couples TRBV25-1 to TRBJ2-1; 10 bases agree with TRBD1. The CDR3 totals 12 residues. Germline V gene sequence: CDR1 MGHDK, CDR2 SYGVNS. The DNA of the CDR3 is TGTGCCAGCAGTGATCCGGGACAGGGGCAGCTCTTC. Protein sequence: CASSDPGQGQLF.

This clone was seen once. The chain recombines TRBV27 with TRBJ2-1; TRBD1 agrees at 8 bases. The V gene's germline CDR1 is MNHEY and CDR2 SMNVEV (reference sequence). The V gene end was trimmed by 6 bases and the J gene end by 5 bases; junction bases not matched to a gene: 12. There are 16 residues in the CDR3. The CDR3 is CASSYVGTGGNNEQFF. The DNA of the CDR3 is TGTGCCAGCAGCTACGTCGGCACAGGGGGAAACAATGAGCAGTTCTTC.

The rearrangement links TRBV7-2 to TRBJ2-5; 12 bases map to TRBD2. In germline, CDR1 is SGHTA, CDR2 FQGNSA. This CDR3 is built from 15 residues. V was pared by 7 bases and J by 5 bases, with 8 bases of the junction left unmatched. Written as DNA, the CDR3 is TGTGCCAGCACCCCTCTTCTAGCGGGAGGGGAGACCCAGTACTTC. Protein sequence: CASTPLLAGGETQYF.

This sequence joins TRBV11-2 and TRBJ1-1, with D unclear. CDR3 length equals 15 residues. Trimming cost V 5 bases and J 0 bases, with 13 bases left between them. The V gene's germline CDR1 is SGHAT and CDR2 FQNNGV. CDR3 loop: CASSGGAALNTEAFF. The CDR3 region has the DNA TGTGCCAGCAGCGGAGGTGCGGCTTTGAACACTGAAGCTTTCTTT.

This rearrangement joins TRBV7-3 to TRBJ2-5; D is tentatively TRBD1 or TRBD2 (6 bases each). The V end lost 5 bases, the J end lost 4 bases, and 14 bases lay between the germline ends. The germline gives CDR1 SGHTA, CDR2 FQGTGA. This CDR3 comprises 14 residues. The CDR3 is CASSPLGGPETQYF. The CDR3 bases are TGTGCCAGCAGCCCCTTAGGGGGGCCAGAGACCCAGTACTTC. Filled out from reference TRBV7-3 and TRBJ2-5, the complete variable domain reads GAGVSQTPSNKVTEKGKYVELRCDPISGHTALYWYRQSLGQGPEFLIYFQGTGAADDSGLPNDRFFAVRPEGSVSTLKIQRTERGDSAVYLCASSPLGGPETQYFGPGTRLLVL.